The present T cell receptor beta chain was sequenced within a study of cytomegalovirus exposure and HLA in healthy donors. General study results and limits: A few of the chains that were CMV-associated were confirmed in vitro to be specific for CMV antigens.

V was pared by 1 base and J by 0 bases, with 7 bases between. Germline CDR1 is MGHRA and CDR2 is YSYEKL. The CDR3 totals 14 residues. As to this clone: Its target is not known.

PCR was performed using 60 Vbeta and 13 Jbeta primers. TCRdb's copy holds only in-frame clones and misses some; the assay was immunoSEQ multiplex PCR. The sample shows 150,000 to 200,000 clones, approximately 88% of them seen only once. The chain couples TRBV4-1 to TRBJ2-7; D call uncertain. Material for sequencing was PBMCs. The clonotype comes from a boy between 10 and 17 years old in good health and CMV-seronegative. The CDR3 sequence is CASSQARNSYEQYF. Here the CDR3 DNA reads TGCGCCAGCAGCCAAGCTAGGAACTCCTACGAGCAGTACTTC.